These 18 T cell receptor beta chains share one sample of origin, sequenced in a study of blood T cell repertoires in COVID-19. Produced via immunoSEQ multiplex PCR; TCRdb's table is partial and in-frame only. The table lists 200,000 to 300,000 clones, approximately 80% of them singletons, with around 30% in the top ten. The specimen sequenced was peripheral blood. The receptors derive from a middle-aged man with acute or convalescent COVID-19.

This clone was detected only once. The genes are TRBV11-3 and TRBJ2-1; no clear D gene. Trimming took 2 bases from V and 0 from J, leaving 5 bases between them. The CDR3 covers 14 residues. CDR1 and CDR2 (germline): SGHNT, YENEEA. DNA of the CDR3: TGTGCCAGCAGCTTAAGTAGCTCCTACAATGAGCAGTTCTTC. This codes for CASSLSSSYNEQFF.

This clone was counted only a few times. J is TRBJ1-2 and V is TRBV28, with TRBD1 matching 8 bases. Germline CDR1 is MDHEN and CDR2 is SYDVKM. The CDR3 has 14 residues. The V segment lost 5 bases and the J segment 7 bases; nucleotides outside the gene matches: 9. This CDR3 is CASSRGQDPGGYTF. As DNA, the CDR3 is TGTGCCAGCAGTAGGGGACAGGATCCGGGTGGCTACACCTTC.

V and J are TRBV12-3 or TRBV12-4 and TRBJ2-1; TRBD2 agrees at 7 bases. This CDR3 comprises 12 residues. The junction had 9 bases not matched to a gene; V was cut back by 8 bases and J by 11 bases. The CDR3 nucleotides are TGTGCCAGCCAACTCGGGAGGTATAAGCAGTTCTTC. Translation gives CASQLGRYKQFF.

The chain couples TRBV11-2 to TRBJ1-2; possible D gene TRBD1, 6 bases. Trimming removed 2 bases at V and 0 bases at J, with 10 bases between. The CDR3 spans 15 residues. Germline V gene data show CDR1 as SGHAT and CDR2 as FQNNGV. CDR3 protein: CASSLIRGTNYGYTF. The CDR3 region has the DNA TGTGCCAGCAGCTTAATCAGGGGCACTAACTATGGCTACACCTTC.

Only one count was recorded for this clone. The chain uses TRBV7-2 and TRBJ1-2; tentatively, D is TRBD1 (5 bases). Trimming took 2 bases from V and 5 from J, leaving 12 bases between them. CDR3 length: 14 amino acids. Germline CDR1 reads SGHTA; CDR2 reads FQGNSA. DNA for the CDR3: TGTGCCAGCAGCTTAACAGGAGTTCGGTATGGCTACACCTTC. Protein sequence: CASSLTGVRYGYTF.

The V and J genes are TRBV27 and TRBJ1-5; a weak D match, TRBD1 (6 bases). V lost 5 bases to trimming and J lost 1 base, with 15 bases between them. Germline V CDR1 and CDR2: MNHEY, SMNVEV (reference sequence). The CDR3 runs 16 residues. CDR3 residues: CASSKYRAPSNQPQHF. The CDR3 DNA reads TGTGCCAGCAGTAAATACAGGGCTCCGAGCAATCAGCCCCAGCATTTT.

The chain links TRBV7-6 to TRBJ2-6, with a tentative D call TRBD1 (5 bases). Germline CDR1 and CDR2: SGHVS and FNYEAQ. V shed 5 bases and J shed 0 bases, with 17 bases lying between them. CDR3 length: 18 residues. DNA of the CDR3: TGTGCCAGCAGCCTTAGGACAAGAGCAAGCTCTGGGGCCAACGTCCTGACTTTC. Its protein is CASSLRTRASSGANVLTF.

V gene TRBV6-5 combines with J gene TRBJ1-2; 7 bases are shared with TRBD1. This CDR3 is built from 12 residues. Germline V lookup: CDR1 MNHEY, CDR2 SVGAGI. As DNA, the CDR3 is TGTGCGGCCATGGGGACAGACTATGGCTACACCTTC. It translates to CAAMGTDYGYTF.

V gene TRBV6-5 combines with J gene TRBJ1-2, with TRBD1 matching over 7 bases. Looked up from germline, CDR1 is MNHEY and CDR2 is SVGAGI. The CDR3 extends over 13 amino acids. Germline trimming cut 6 bases from V and 8 bases from J; bases unmatched to any gene: 9. The CDR3 nucleotides are TGTGCCAGCAGCCCCAACAGGGGAGGAGGCTACACCTTC. This codes for CASSPNRGGGYTF.

The chain recombines TRBV19 with TRBJ1-1; D is perhaps TRBD1 (5 bases). The V gene lost 6 bases and the J gene lost 4 bases, with 15 bases spanning the gap. The CDR3 is 14 residues long. Looked up from germline, CDR1 is LNHDA and CDR2 is SQIVND (reference sequence). The CDR3 DNA reads TGTGCCAGTAGCTGGCCAGGGTTGGCCACTGAAGCTTTCTTT. This translates into CASSWPGLATEAFF.

The CDR3 loop is CASSILGTDNEKLFF. DNA of the CDR3: TGTGCCAGTAGTATTCTCGGGACAGATAATGAAAAACTGTTTTTT. The gene calls are TRBV19 and TRBJ1-4, with TRBD1 matching over 7 bases. Germline loops: CDR1 LNHDA, CDR2 SQIVND (reference sequence). The ends lost 3 bases at V and 4 bases at J; junction bases unmatched: 5. The CDR3 runs to 15 residues.

The chain employs TRBV15 and TRBJ2-1; maybe TRBD2 (6 bases). V lost 3 bases to trimming and J lost 8 bases, with 17 bases between them. Germline-derived CDR1 and CDR2 are LNHNV and YYDKDF (reference sequence). CDR3 size: 15 residues. The CDR3 DNA reads TGTGCCACCAGCAGTTCGGGACTGGGTCGGTATGAGCAGTTCTTC. Translating gives CATSSSGLGRYEQFF.

The V and J genes are TRBV2 and TRBJ1-5, with TRBD1 identical over 7 bases. The CDR3 spans 14 residues. Trimming removed 6 bases from V and 5 bases from J; junction bases left unmatched: 7. Germline assignment: CDR1 SNHLY and CDR2 FYNNEI. CDR3 bases: TGTGCCAGCAGCCAACAGGGGCTGGATCAGCCCCAGCATTTT. It codes for CASSQQGLDQPQHF.

CDR3 DNA sequence: TGCGCCAGCAGCGTCCGTGGGACAGGGAACACTGAAGCTTTCTTT. This codes for CASSVRGTGNTEAFF. This chain joins TRBV5-1 and TRBJ1-1, with TRBD1 identical over 8 bases. Germline V gives CDR1 SGHRS, CDR2 YFSETQ. The CDR3 has 15 amino acids. The V and J ends lost 4 bases and 1 base, in that order; junction bases with no gene match: 6.

The chain combines TRBV18 with TRBJ1-1; tentative D call: TRBD1 (6 bases). Trimming pared 6 bases from V and 2 bases from J, leaving 13 bases between. Per germline, CDR1 KGHSH and CDR2 LQKENI. This CDR3 is 14 amino acids long. CDR3 protein: CASSMGQANTEAFF. The CDR3 nucleotides read TGTGCCAGCTCTATGGGACAAGCCAACACTGAAGCTTTCTTT.

The CDR3 DNA reads as TGTGCCAGCAGCCAGCGGGGGGCAGGGGCCAACGTCCTGACTTTC. It encodes CASSQRGAGANVLTF. The V and J genes are TRBV7-2 and TRBJ2-6; 9 nucleotides agree with TRBD2. The CDR3 totals 15 residues. The V and J ends lost 5 bases and 4 bases, in that order; junction bases with no gene match: 3. Germline values: CDR1 SGHTA, CDR2 FQGNSA.

The sample holds a few counts of this clone. The chain combines TRBV3-1 (or the pseudogene TRBV3-2) with TRBJ2-1, with TRBD2 matching over 12 bases. Germline loops: CDR1 LGHDT, CDR2 YNNKEL (reference sequence). The CDR3 is made up of 13 amino acids. The V segment lost 11 bases and the J segment 9 bases; nucleotides outside the gene matches: 8. As DNA, the CDR3 is TGTGCCGGTTCTAGCGGGAGGGCCGGTGAGCAGTTCTTC. Encoded protein: CAGSSGRAGEQFF.

The V gene is TRBV6-2 or TRBV6-3, the J gene TRBJ1-5; TRBD1 matches 9 bases. CDR3 length: 15 residues. Germline V lookup: CDR1 MNHEY, CDR2 SVGEGT. The trim removed 5 bases at V and 5 bases at J, leaving 7 bases unmatched. The CDR3 nucleotides are TGTGCCAGCAGTCTCTGGGACAGGGAGGATCAGCCCCAGCATTTT. Translating gives CASSLWDREDQPQHF.